The clone carrying this T cell receptor (beta chain) was picked up a small number of times. The sample belongs to a study of cytomegalovirus exposure and HLA in healthy donors. J lost 4 bases, V lost 0 bases, and 0 bases had no gene match. The CDR3 has 15 amino acids. Germline values: CDR1 KGHSH, CDR2 LQKENI. This PCR relied on a set of 60 Vbeta primers and 13 Jbeta primers. The table came from immunoSEQ multiplex PCR; TCRdb's copy has only in-frame clones and leaves some out. In the table there are under 200,000 clones, about 65% of which are singletons. The receptor comes from a woman between 18 and 30 years old in good health and CMV-seropositive. This chain joins TRBV18 and TRBJ1-6; 7 bases are a match to TRBD1. Specimen: PBMCs. The CDR3, as DNA: TGTGCCAGCTCACCACCGGGACAGTATAATTCACCCCTCCACTTT. Residues: CASSPPGQYNSPLHF. The entire variable domain, with the rest obtained from reference TRBV18 and TRBJ1-6, is as follows: NAGVMQNPRHLVRRRGQEARLRCSPMKGHSHVYWYRQLPEEGLKFMVYLQKENIIDESGMPKERFSAEFPKEGPSILRIQQVVRGDSAAYFCASSPPGQYNSPLHFGNGTRLTVT.